The 23 T cell receptor beta chains in this list originate from one sample, sequenced in a study of blood T cell repertoires in COVID-19 (dated by TCRdb to the early 2020s). Receptor amplification or capture employed the immunoSEQ multiplex PCR assay. Here the immuneACCESS table is served through TCRdb, limited to in-frame sequences with V and J called. Missing clones are a known gap in these copies; in checked studies unresolved V genes cover under half, and the rest lacks a known reason. A total of about 170,000 clones appear in this sample, about 86% of them only once. In total, the top ten clones hold approximately 10% of the sample. Sequencing used peripheral blood. The receptors were sampled from a man between 65 and 85 years old with active or convalescent COVID-19.

This clone was detected only a few times. The chain employs TRBV6-1 and TRBJ1-5, with a weak D call TRBD1 (6 bases). Trimming removed 3 bases from V and 6 bases from J, with 12 bases in between. Germline-derived CDR1 and CDR2 are MNHNS and SASEGT. This CDR3 has 14 amino acids. Here the CDR3 reads CASSDRGSGQPQHF. The DNA for the CDR3 is TGTGCCAGCAGTGACAGGGGATCCGGTCAGCCCCAGCATTTT.

V and J are TRBV27 and TRBJ2-1, with D tentatively TRBD1 (6 bases). Germline-derived CDR1 and CDR2 are MNHEY and SMNVEV (reference sequence). V lost 4 bases, J lost 6 bases, and 13 bases lay in between. This CDR3 region has 14 residues. The CDR3 spells CASSSAGDLNEQFF. The CDR3 nucleotides read TGTGCCAGCAGTTCCGCAGGGGACCTCAATGAGCAGTTCTTC.

The V gene is TRBV14, the J gene TRBJ2-2, with 10 bases lining up with TRBD1. J gave up 6 bases and V 3 bases, and 4 bases lay outside the gene matches. Germline V CDR1 and CDR2: SGHDN, FVKESK. The CDR3 consists of 15 residues. As DNA, the CDR3 is TGTGCCAGCAGCCAGGGACAGGGGCGCCCCGGGGAGCTGTTTTTT. It translates to CASSQGQGRPGELFF.

The J gene is TRBJ2-6, the V gene TRBV7-3, with a possible D match to TRBD1 (6 bases). The ends were cut back, 3 bases at V and 2 bases at J, with 8 bases in the middle. The CDR3 loop spans 15 amino acids. CDR1 is SGHTA and CDR2 is FQGTGA in the germline V gene. CDR3 loop: CASSLNRAGANVLTF. The CDR3 nucleotides read TGTGCCAGCAGCTTGAACAGGGCTGGGGCCAACGTCCTGACTTTC. Full variable domain (outside the CDR3, taken from reference TRBV7-3 and TRBJ2-6): GAGVSQTPSNKVTEKGKYVELRCDPISGHTALYWYRQSLGQGPEFLIYFQGTGAADDSGLPNDRFFAVRPEGSVSTLKIQRTERGDSAVYLCASSLNRAGANVLTFGAGSRLTVL.

The DNA of the CDR3 is TGCGCCAGCAGCCTCAGGGGCGACCAAGAGACCCAGTACTTC. Its protein is CASSLRGDQETQYF. This chain joins TRBV5-1 and TRBJ2-5, with a weak D call TRBD1 (6 bases). With 4 bases removed from V and 0 bases from J, the gap between germline ends came to 10 bases. This CDR3 contains 14 residues. Germline CDR1 and CDR2: SGHRS and YFSETQ.

V is TRBV30 and J is TRBJ1-1, with no clear D. The V end was cut by 2 bases, the J end by 1 base, with 11 bases between. The CDR3 extends over 14 amino acids. Germline V gives CDR1 GTSNPN, CDR2 SVGIG (reference sequence). CDR3 in amino acids: CAWSRPSPNTEAFF. In DNA form, the CDR3 reads TGTGCCTGGAGTCGCCCAAGCCCGAACACTGAAGCTTTCTTT.

The chain is built from TRBV18 and TRBJ1-5; D gene uncertain. The CDR3 is 15 residues long. Per germline, CDR1 KGHSH and CDR2 LQKENI. V was shortened by 6 bases and J by 4 bases, with 16 bases between the two germline ends. CDR3 loop: CASSPAGGGNQPQHF. For the CDR3, the DNA is TGTGCCAGCTCTCCGGCAGGTGGTGGAAATCAGCCCCAGCATTTT.

The CDR3 DNA follows: TGTGCCAGCAGTTCACCCGGACAGGGTCTCTCTGGAAACACCATATATTTT. Translating gives CASSSPGQGLSGNTIYF. J is TRBJ1-3 and V is TRBV28; 8 nucleotides align to TRBD1. J was trimmed by 0 bases and V by 4 bases; bases with no gene match: 8. Germline V gene sequence: CDR1 MDHEN, CDR2 SYDVKM. This CDR3 region has 17 residues.

In its sample, this clone was seen many times. This chain connects TRBV13 to TRBJ2-1, with TRBD2 identical over 12 bases. The J segment lost 0 bases and the V segment lost 5 bases, leaving 8 bases of the junction unmatched. The CDR3 extends over 18 amino acids. CDR1 PRHDT and CDR2 FYEKMQ come from the germline V gene (reference sequence). Written as DNA, the CDR3 is TGTGCCAGCAGCCAAGGACTAGCGGGGTATAGCTCCTACAATGAGCAGTTCTTC. It yields the protein CASSQGLAGYSSYNEQFF.

The rearrangement joins TRBV4-1 to TRBJ1-2; D remains unclear. V was pared by 6 bases and J by 0 bases, with 14 bases between. The CDR3 runs to 15 residues. The germline CDR1 and CDR2 sequences are MGHRA and YSYEKL. CDR3 in amino acids: CASSRGATTNYGYTF. CDR3 nucleotides: TGCGCCAGCAGTCGGGGTGCAACTACTAACTATGGCTACACCTTC.

This chain connects TRBV27 to TRBJ2-5; 11 nucleotides agree with TRBD2. The J segment lost 2 bases and the V segment lost 3 bases, leaving 2 bases of the junction unmatched. Germline V lookup: CDR1 MNHEY, CDR2 SMNVEV (reference sequence). The CDR3 covers 15 residues. CDR3 in amino acids: CASSLRLAGQETQYF. The CDR3 DNA is TGTGCCAGCAGTTTGAGACTAGCGGGACAAGAGACCCAGTACTTC.

The J gene is TRBJ1-1, the V gene TRBV10-2; 9 bases are a match to TRBD1. Germline lookup yields CDR1 WSHSY and CDR2 SAAADI. The CDR3 totals 14 residues. With 6 bases clipped from V and 9 bases from J, the junction kept 11 bases outside the gene matches. This CDR3 is CASSESFGQGKAFF. CDR3 bases: TGCGCCAGCAGCGAAAGCTTTGGACAGGGGAAAGCTTTCTTT.

This chain connects TRBV2 to TRBJ1-4; D is ambiguous. With 6 bases removed from V and 5 bases from J, the gap between germline ends came to 10 bases. The CDR3 has 13 residues. Looked up from germline, CDR1 is SNHLY and CDR2 is FYNNEI. The CDR3 DNA sequence: TGTGCCAGCAGAGCGACCCAAAATGAAAAACTGTTTTTT. Its protein product is CASRATQNEKLFF.

The rearrangement uses TRBV7-3 and TRBJ2-1; 11 bases are a match to TRBD2. From germline, CDR1 is SGHTA and CDR2 FQGTGA. This CDR3 has 15 amino acids. J lost 7 bases, V lost 5 bases, and 7 bases had no gene match. This CDR3 reads CASSPIAGGLNEQFF. The CDR3 region has the DNA TGTGCCAGCAGCCCTATAGCGGGAGGGCTTAATGAGCAGTTCTTC.

V gene TRBV5-8 combines with J gene TRBJ2-5, with D possibly being TRBD2 (6 bases). Per the germline V gene, CDR1 is SGHTS and CDR2 is YDEGEE. Deletions cut 0 bases from V and 3 bases from J, with 9 bases between. This CDR3 spans 14 amino acids. Written as DNA, the CDR3 is TGTGCCAGCAGCTTGGTGGGCGGGGAAGAGACCCAGTACTTC. Its protein product is CASSLVGGEETQYF.

This rearrangement joins TRBV18 to TRBJ2-5; D possibly corresponds to TRBD1 (6 bases). V lost 4 bases and J 4 bases, leaving 22 bases between the germline ends. The length of the CDR3 is 17 residues. CDR1 is KGHSH and CDR2 is LQKENI in the germline V gene. The CDR3, as DNA: TGTGCCAGCTCACACACCGAATTGGACAGTTTGGGAGAGACCCAGTACTTC. This codes for CASSHTELDSLGETQYF.

The gene calls are TRBV15 and TRBJ2-7, with D possibly being TRBD1 (5 bases). The CDR3 is made up of 16 amino acids. In germline, CDR1 is LNHNV, CDR2 YYDKDF (reference sequence). V lost 1 base and J 2 bases, leaving 15 bases between the germline ends. The CDR3 region is CATSRGGGRVPYEQYF. CDR3 nucleotides: TGTGCCACCAGCAGAGGGGGCGGCAGGGTCCCCTACGAGCAGTACTTC.

V is TRBV6-1 and J is TRBJ2-1; TRBD1 matches at 10 bases. Germline CDR1 and CDR2: MNHNS and SASEGT. The CDR3 sequence is 14 residues long. V trimming: 3 bases; J trimming: 9 bases; junction bases outside the gene matches: 5. DNA of the CDR3: TGTGCCAGCAGTGAGGGACAGGGGCGGCTTGAGCAGTTCTTC. This encodes CASSEGQGRLEQFF.

This chain uses TRBV3-1 (or the pseudogene TRBV3-2) with TRBJ2-1; 10 bases match TRBD2. The CDR3 has 16 amino acids. The germline V gene has CDR1 LGHDT and CDR2 YNNKEL (reference sequence). V gave up 2 bases and J gave up 0 bases; unmatched junction bases: 1. In DNA form, the CDR3 reads TGTGCCAGCAGCCAAAGCGGGGGGGCCTCCTACAATGAGCAGTTCTTC. Translation gives CASSQSGGASYNEQFF.

This clone was detected once. The gene calls are TRBV18 and TRBJ2-3; D is perhaps TRBD1 (5 bases). The ends were cut back, 4 bases at V and 5 bases at J, with 10 bases in the middle. The CDR3 spans 13 residues. In germline, CDR1 is KGHSH, CDR2 LQKENI. CDR3: CASSQGSGDTQYF. CDR3 bases: TGTGCCAGCTCACAGGGGTCTGGAGATACGCAGTATTTT.

The chain recombines TRBV5-4 with TRBJ2-7; TRBD1 matches at 9 bases. V lost 4 bases and J lost 3; bases outside the gene matches: 5. Germline CDR1 and CDR2: SGHNT and YYREEE (reference sequence). The CDR3 contains 14 residues. The CDR3 nucleotides read TGTGCCAGCAGCGCCCCGACAGGGGGCTACGAGCAGTACTTC. Its translation is CASSAPTGGYEQYF.

This chain links TRBV19 with TRBJ2-7, with 15 bases identical to TRBD2. CDR3 length equals 14 residues. V lost 6 bases, J lost 4 bases, and 1 base stayed unmatched. Germline V gene lookup returns CDR1 LNHDA and CDR2 SQIVND (reference sequence). The CDR3 coding sequence is TGTGCCAGTAGGGGACTAGCGGGAGGATACGAGCAGTACTTC. This codes for CASRGLAGGYEQYF.

V gene TRBV5-1 combines with J gene TRBJ1-2; a weak D match, TRBD1 (5 bases). The germline V gene encodes CDR1 SGHRS and CDR2 YFSETQ. The V and J ends lost 1 base and 5 bases respectively, with 12 bases between them. This CDR3 is 14 amino acids long. CDR3 amino acids: CASSLSGDLYGYTF. The CDR3 DNA reads as TGCGCCAGCAGCTTGTCGGGGGATTTATATGGCTACACCTTC.